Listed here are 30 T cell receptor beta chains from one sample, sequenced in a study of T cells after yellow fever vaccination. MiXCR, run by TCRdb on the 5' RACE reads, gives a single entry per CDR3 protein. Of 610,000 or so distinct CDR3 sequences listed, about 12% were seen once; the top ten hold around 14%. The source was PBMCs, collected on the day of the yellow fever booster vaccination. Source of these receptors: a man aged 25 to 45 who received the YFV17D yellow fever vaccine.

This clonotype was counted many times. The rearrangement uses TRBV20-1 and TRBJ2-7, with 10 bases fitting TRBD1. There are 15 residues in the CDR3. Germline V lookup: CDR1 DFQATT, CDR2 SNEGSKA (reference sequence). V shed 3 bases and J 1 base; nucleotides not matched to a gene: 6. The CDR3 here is CSASPGQGRSYEQYF. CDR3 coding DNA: TGCAGTGCTAGCCCGGGACAGGGGAGGTCCTACGAGCAGTACTTC.

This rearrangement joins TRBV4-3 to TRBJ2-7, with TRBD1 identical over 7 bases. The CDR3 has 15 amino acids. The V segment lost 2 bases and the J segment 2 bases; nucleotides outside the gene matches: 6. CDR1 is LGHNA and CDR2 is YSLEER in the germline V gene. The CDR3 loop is CASSQKRDSAYEQYF. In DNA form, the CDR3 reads TGCGCCAGCAGCCAAAAAAGGGACAGCGCCTACGAGCAGTACTTC.

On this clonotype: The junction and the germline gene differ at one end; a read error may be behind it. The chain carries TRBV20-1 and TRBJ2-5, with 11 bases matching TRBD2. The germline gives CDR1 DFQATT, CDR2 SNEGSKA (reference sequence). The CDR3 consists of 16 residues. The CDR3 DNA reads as TGCAGTGTTAGAGGCACGGGACTAGCGGAGGGTGAGACCCAGTACTTC. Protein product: CSVRGTGLAEGETQYF.

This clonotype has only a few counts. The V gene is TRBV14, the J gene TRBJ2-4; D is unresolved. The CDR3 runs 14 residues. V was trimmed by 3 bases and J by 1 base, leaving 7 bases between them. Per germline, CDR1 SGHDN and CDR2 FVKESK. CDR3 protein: CASSQDWAKNIQYF. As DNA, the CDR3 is TGTGCCAGCAGCCAGGATTGGGCCAAAAACATTCAGTACTTC.

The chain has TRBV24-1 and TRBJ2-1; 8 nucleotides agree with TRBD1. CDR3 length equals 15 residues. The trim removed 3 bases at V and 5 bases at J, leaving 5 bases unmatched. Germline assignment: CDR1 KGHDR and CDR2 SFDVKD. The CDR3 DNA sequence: TGTGCCACCAGTGATATCGGGACAGGACACAATGAGCAGTTCTTC. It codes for CATSDIGTGHNEQFF.

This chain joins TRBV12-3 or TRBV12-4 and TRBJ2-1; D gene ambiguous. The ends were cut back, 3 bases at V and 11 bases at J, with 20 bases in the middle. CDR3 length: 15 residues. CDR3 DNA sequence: TGTGCCAGCAGTTTGAGGACCAACCTGGAATGGAAGCAGTTCTTC. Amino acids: CASSLRTNLEWKQFF.

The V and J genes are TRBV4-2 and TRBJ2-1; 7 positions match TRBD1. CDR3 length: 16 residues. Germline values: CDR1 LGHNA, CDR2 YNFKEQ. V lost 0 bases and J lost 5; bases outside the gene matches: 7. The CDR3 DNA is TGTGCCAGCAGCCAAGAACGAGGGGGCTCAAACAATGAGCAGTTCTTC. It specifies CASSQERGGSNNEQFF.

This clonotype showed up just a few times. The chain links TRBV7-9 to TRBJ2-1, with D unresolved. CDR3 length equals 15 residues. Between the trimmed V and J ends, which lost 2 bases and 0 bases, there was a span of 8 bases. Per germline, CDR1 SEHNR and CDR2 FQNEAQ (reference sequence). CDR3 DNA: TGTGCCAGCAGCTTAATTGGACGCTCCTACAATGAGCAGTTCTTC. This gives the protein CASSLIGRSYNEQFF.

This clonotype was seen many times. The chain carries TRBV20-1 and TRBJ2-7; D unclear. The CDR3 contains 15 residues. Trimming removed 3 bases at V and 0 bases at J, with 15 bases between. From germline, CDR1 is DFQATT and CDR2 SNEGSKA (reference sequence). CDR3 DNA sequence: TGCAGTGCTAGCCCCTCGGGCAAGATCTCCTACGAGCAGTACTTC. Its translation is CSASPSGKISYEQYF.

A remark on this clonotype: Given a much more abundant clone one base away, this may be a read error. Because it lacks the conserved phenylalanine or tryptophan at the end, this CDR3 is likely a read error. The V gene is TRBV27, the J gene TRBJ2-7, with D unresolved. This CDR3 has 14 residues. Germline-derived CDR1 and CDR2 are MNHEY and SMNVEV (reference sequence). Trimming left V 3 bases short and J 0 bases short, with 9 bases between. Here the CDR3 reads CASSLQPDSYEQYS. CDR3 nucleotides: TGTGCCAGCAGTTTGCAACCGGACTCCTACGAGCAGTACTCC.

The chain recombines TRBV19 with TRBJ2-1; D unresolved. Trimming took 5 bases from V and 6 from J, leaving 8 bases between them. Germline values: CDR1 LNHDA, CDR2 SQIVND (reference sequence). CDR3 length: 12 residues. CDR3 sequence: CASSGRANEQFF. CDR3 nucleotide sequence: TGTGCCAGTAGTGGTCGGGCCAATGAGCAGTTCTTC.

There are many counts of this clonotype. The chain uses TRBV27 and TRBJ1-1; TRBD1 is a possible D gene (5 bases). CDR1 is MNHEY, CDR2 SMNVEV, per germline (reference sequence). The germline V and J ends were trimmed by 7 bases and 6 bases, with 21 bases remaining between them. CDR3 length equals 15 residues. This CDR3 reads CASINLGGPGAEAFF. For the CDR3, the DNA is TGTGCCAGCATTAATTTGGGGGGTCCGGGCGCTGAAGCTTTCTTT.

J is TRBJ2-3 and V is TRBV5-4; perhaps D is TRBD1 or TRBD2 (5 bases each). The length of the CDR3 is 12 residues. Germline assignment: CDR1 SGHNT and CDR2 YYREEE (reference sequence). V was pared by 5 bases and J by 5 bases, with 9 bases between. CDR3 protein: CASRRGKDTQYF. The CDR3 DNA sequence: TGTGCCAGCAGGAGGGGCAAAGATACGCAGTATTTT.

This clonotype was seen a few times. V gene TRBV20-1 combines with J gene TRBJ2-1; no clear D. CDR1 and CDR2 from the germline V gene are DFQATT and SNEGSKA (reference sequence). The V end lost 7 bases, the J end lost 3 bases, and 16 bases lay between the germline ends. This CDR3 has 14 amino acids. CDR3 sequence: CSENGPANYNEQFF. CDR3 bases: TGCAGTGAAAATGGACCAGCTAACTACAATGAGCAGTTCTTC.

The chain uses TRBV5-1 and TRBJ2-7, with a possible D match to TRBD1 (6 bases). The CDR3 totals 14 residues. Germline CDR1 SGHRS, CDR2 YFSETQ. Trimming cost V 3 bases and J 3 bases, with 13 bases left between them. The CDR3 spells CASSSVGTNYEQYF. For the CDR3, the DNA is TGCGCCAGCAGCTCTGTCGGGACAAACTACGAGCAGTACTTC.

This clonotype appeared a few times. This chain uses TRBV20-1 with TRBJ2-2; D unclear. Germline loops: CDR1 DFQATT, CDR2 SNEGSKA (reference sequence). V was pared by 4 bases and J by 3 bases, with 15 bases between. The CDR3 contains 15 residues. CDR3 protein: CSATKQSADTGELFF. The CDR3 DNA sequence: TGCAGTGCTACTAAACAGTCCGCGGACACCGGGGAGCTGTTTTTT.

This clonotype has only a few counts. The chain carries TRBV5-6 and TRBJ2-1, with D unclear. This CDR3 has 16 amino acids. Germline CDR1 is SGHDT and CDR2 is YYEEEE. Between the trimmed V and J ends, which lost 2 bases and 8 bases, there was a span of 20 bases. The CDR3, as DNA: TGTGCCAGCAGCTTTATATTACCGAGAGAAGGCGATGAGCAGTTCTTC. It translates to CASSFILPREGDEQFF.

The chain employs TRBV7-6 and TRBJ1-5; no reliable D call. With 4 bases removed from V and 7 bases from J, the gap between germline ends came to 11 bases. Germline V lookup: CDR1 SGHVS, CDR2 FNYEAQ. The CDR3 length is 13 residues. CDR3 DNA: TGTGCCAGCAGCTCCAGGTCGGGGCAGCCCCAGCATTTT. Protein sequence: CASSSRSGQPQHF.

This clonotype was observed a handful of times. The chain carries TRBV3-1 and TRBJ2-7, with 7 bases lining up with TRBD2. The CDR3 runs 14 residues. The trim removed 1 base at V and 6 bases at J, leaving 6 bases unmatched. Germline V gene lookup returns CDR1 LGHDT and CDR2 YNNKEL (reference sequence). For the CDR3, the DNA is TGTGCCAGCAGCCAAGTGGCGGGAGTGACCGAGCAGTACTTC. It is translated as CASSQVAGVTEQYF.

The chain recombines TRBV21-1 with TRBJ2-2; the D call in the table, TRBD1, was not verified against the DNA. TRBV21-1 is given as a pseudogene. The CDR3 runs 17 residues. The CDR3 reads CASSKEIDRGATGELFF. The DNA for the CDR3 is TGTGCCAGCAGCAAAGAGATTGACAGGGGGGCCACCGGGGAGCTGTTTTTT.

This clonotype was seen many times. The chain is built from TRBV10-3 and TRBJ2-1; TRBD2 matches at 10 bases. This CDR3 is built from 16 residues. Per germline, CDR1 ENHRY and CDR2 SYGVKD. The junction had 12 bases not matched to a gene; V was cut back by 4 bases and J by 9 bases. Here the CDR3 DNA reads TGTGCCATCAGTGGCTCCGGGGCTAGCGGGAGTTTTGAGCAGTTCTTC. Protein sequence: CAISGSGASGSFEQFF.

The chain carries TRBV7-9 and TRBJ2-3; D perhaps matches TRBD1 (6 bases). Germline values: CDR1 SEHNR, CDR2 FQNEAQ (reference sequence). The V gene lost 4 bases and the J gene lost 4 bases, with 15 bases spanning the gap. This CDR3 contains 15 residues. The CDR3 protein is CASSSKLGAADTQYF. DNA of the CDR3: TGTGCCAGCAGCTCAAAACTGGGGGCAGCAGATACGCAGTATTTT.

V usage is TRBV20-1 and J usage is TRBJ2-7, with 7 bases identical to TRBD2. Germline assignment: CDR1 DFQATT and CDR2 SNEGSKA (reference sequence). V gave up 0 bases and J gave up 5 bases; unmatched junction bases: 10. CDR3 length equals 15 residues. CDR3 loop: CSARDFRGGIHEQYF. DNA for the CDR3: TGCAGTGCTAGAGATTTTCGCGGGGGAATTCACGAGCAGTACTTC.

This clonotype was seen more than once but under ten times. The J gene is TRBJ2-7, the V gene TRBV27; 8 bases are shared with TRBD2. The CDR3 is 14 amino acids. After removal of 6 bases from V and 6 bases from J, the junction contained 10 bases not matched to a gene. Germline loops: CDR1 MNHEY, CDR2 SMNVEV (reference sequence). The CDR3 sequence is CASSLAGAGSEQYF. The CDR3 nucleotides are TGTGCCAGCAGCCTAGCGGGCGCCGGATCCGAGCAGTACTTC.

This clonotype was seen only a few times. The DNA of the CDR3 is TGTGCCAGCAGCCGAACAGGGGGAAGTGGAAACACCATATATTTT. Amino acid sequence: CASSRTGGSGNTIYF. V usage is TRBV5-4 and J usage is TRBJ1-3; 8 bases are shared with TRBD1. The length of the CDR3 is 15 residues. After removal of 4 bases from V and 3 bases from J, the junction contained 6 bases not matched to a gene. CDR1 SGHNT and CDR2 YYREEE come from the germline V gene (reference sequence).

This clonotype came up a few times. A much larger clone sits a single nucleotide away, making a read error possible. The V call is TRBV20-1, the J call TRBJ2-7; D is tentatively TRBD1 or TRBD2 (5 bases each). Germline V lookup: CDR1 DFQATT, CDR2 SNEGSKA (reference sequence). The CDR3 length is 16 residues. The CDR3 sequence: CCARDKGTEGPYEQYF. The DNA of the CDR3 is TGCTGTGCTAGAGATAAGGGGACGGAAGGTCCCTACGAGCAGTACTTC.

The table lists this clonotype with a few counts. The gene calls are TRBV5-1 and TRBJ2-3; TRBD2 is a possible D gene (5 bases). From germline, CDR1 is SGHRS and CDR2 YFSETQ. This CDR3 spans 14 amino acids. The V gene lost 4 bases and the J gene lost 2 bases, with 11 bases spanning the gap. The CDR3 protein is CASSPGELTDTQYF. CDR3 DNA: TGCGCCAGCAGCCCCGGGGAGCTCACAGATACGCAGTATTTT.

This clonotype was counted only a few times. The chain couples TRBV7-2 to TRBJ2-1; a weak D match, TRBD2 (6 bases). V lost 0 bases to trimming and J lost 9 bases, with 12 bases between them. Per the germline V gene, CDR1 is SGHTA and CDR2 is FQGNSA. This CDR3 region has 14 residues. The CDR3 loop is CASSLARELGEQFF. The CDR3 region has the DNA TGTGCCAGCAGCTTAGCTCGGGAGTTAGGTGAGCAGTTCTTC.

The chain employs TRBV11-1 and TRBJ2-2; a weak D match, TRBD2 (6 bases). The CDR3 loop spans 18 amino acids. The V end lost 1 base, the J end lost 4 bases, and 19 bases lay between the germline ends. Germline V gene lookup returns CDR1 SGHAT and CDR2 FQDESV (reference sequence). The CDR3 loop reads CASSLEVLYGGPTGELFF. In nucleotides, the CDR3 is TGTGCCAGCAGCTTAGAGGTCCTATACGGAGGGCCCACCGGGGAGCTGTTTTTT.

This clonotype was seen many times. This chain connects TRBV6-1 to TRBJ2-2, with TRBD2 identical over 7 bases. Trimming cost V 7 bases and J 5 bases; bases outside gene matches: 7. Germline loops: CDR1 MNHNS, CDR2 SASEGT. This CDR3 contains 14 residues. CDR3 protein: CASKGQGGTGELFF. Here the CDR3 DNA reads TGTGCCAGCAAAGGGCAGGGAGGGACCGGGGAGCTGTTTTTT.